The 17 T cell receptor beta chains listed next were all sequenced from one sample in a study of OX40 agonist ivuxolimab in advanced cancers. TCRdb's copy holds only in-frame clones and misses some; the assay was immunoSEQ multiplex PCR. The sample consists of over 45,000 clones, 83% of them appearing once. The sample consisted of CD4+ or CD8+ T cells sorted from blood, taken in a trial of the OX40 agonist ivuxolimab. The receptors were gathered from an adult with an advanced solid tumor such as melanoma, head and neck, liver or kidney cancer.

About this clone itself: A junction boundary mismatches the germline segment, possibly from a read error. The J gene is TRBJ2-7, the V gene TRBV7-7; 9 bases line up with TRBD1. Germline lookup yields CDR1 SSHAT and CDR2 FNYEAQ (reference sequence). This CDR3 region has 14 residues. CDR3 region: CASSRDRDSYEQYF. In DNA, the CDR3 is TGTGCTAGCAGCAGGGACAGGGACTCCTACGAGCAGTACTTC.

V usage is TRBV19 and J usage is TRBJ2-6; D is possibly TRBD1 (6 bases). The CDR3 is 15 amino acids. Germline values: CDR1 LNHDA, CDR2 SQIVND (reference sequence). Deletions cut 8 bases from V and 4 bases from J, with 15 bases between. The CDR3 is CASGKTGPGANVLTF. As DNA, the CDR3 is TGTGCCAGTGGGAAAACAGGGCCCGGGGCCAACGTCCTGACTTTC.

The J gene is TRBJ2-3, the V gene TRBV19, with 7 bases matching TRBD2. V shed 6 bases and J 3 bases; nucleotides not matched to a gene: 12. Germline CDR1 is LNHDA and CDR2 is SQIVND (reference sequence). This CDR3 spans 16 amino acids. The CDR3 loop is CASSPPGERGTDTQYF. The DNA of the CDR3 is TGTGCCAGTAGCCCGCCCGGGGAGCGGGGAACAGATACGCAGTATTTT.

The chain is built from TRBV29-1 and TRBJ2-3; 9 nucleotides match TRBD1. The junction had 10 bases not matched to a gene; V was cut back by 7 bases and J by 5 bases. The CDR3 extends over 14 amino acids. Germline V lookup: CDR1 SQVTM, CDR2 ANQGSEA. In DNA, the CDR3 is TGCAGCGCCACTTCCGGGACAGGGAGAGATACGCAGTATTTT. Translation gives CSATSGTGRDTQYF.

The rearrangement uses TRBV19 and TRBJ1-4; D not resolved. The ends were cut back, 3 bases at V and 1 base at J, with 3 bases in the middle. The germline V gene has CDR1 LNHDA and CDR2 SQIVND (reference sequence). The CDR3 is 13 amino acids. DNA for the CDR3: TGTGCCAGTAGTATTGTAACTAATGAAAAACTGTTTTTT. Protein: CASSIVTNEKLFF.

As DNA, the CDR3 is TGTGCCAGCCAAGGGGCAGGTGGGCGGGTCACCATATATTTT. It translates to CASQGAGGRVTIYF. The chain joins TRBV6-5 to TRBJ1-3; possible D gene TRBD1, 5 bases. Deletions cut 8 bases from V and 9 bases from J, with 20 bases between. The CDR3 totals 14 residues. In germline, CDR1 is MNHEY, CDR2 SVGAGI.

This clone was recorded only once. The gene calls are TRBV11-3 and TRBJ2-3; D may be TRBD1 (5 bases). V lost 2 bases to trimming and J lost 5 bases, with 11 bases between them. Germline CDR1 is SGHNT and CDR2 is YENEEA. The CDR3 runs to 14 residues. The DNA of the CDR3 is TGTGCCAGCAGCTTAAAAGGGCAGGGAGATACGCAGTATTTT. This codes for CASSLKGQGDTQYF.

The V and J genes are TRBV7-2 and TRBJ2-7; D is undetermined. V shed 1 base and J shed 3 bases, with 10 bases lying between them. This CDR3 spans 14 amino acids. The V gene's germline CDR1 is SGHTA and CDR2 FQGNSA. The CDR3 sequence: CASSLGQPRYEQYF. The CDR3 nucleotides read TGTGCCAGCAGCTTAGGCCAGCCCCGCTACGAGCAGTACTTC.

The rearrangement joins TRBV7-2 to TRBJ1-3, with a weak D call TRBD1 (6 bases). The V gene's germline CDR1 is SGHTA and CDR2 FQGNSA. CDR3 length: 18 residues. Trimming pared 5 bases from V and 0 bases from J, leaving 20 bases between. The CDR3 loop reads CASSPRERGHYSGNTIYF. DNA of the CDR3: TGTGCCAGCAGCCCCCGGGAGAGGGGACATTACTCTGGAAACACCATATATTTT.

The rearrangement uses TRBV15 and TRBJ1-6; D ambiguous. The V gene's germline CDR1 is LNHNV and CDR2 YYDKDF (reference sequence). With 5 bases removed from V and 8 bases from J, the gap between germline ends came to 19 bases. The CDR3 spans 16 residues. CDR3 sequence: CATSPHSGSDDSPLHF. The CDR3 DNA sequence: TGTGCCACCAGCCCCCATTCGGGAAGTGATGATTCACCCCTCCACTTT.

This chain uses TRBV2 with TRBJ2-3; 8 bases map to TRBD2. CDR1 and CDR2 (germline): SNHLY, FYNNEI. Trimming at V came to 5 bases and at J to 6 bases, leaving 7 bases not matched to a gene. The CDR3 loop spans 14 amino acids. CDR3 region: CASSRRGVADTQYF. The DNA for the CDR3 is TGTGCCAGCAGTAGGCGGGGGGTGGCCGATACGCAGTATTTT.

This chain connects TRBV5-1 to TRBJ2-7, with D tentatively TRBD1 or TRBD2 (6 bases each). This CDR3 is built from 15 residues. CDR1 and CDR2 (germline): SGHRS, YFSETQ. The V end lost 0 bases, the J end lost 6 bases, and 16 bases lay between the germline ends. CDR3 nucleotide sequence: TGCGCCAGCAGCTTGGTATTTGGGGGGCTACGCGAGCAGTACTTC. Amino acids: CASSLVFGGLREQYF.

As DNA, the CDR3 is TGCAGCGTTGAGCAAACAGTGGGCTCCTACGAGCAGTACTTC. It codes for CSVEQTVGSYEQYF. The chain recombines TRBV29-1 with TRBJ2-7; D ambiguous. The CDR3 is made up of 14 amino acids. V shed 3 bases and J shed 0 bases, with 12 bases lying between them. Germline loops: CDR1 SQVTM, CDR2 ANQGSEA.

The chain has TRBV7-8 and TRBJ1-6; D possibly corresponds to TRBD1 (5 bases). V was trimmed by 4 bases and J by 5 bases, leaving 6 bases between them. CDR3 size: 13 residues. Germline V CDR1 and CDR2: SGHVS, FQNEAQ. The CDR3 DNA reads as TGTGCCAGCAGCTGGGGGAATAATTCACCCCTCCACTTT. Protein product: CASSWGNNSPLHF.

This clone was detected only a few times. This chain uses TRBV27 with TRBJ1-2; 8 bases match TRBD1. Germline loops: CDR1 MNHEY, CDR2 SMNVEV (reference sequence). The CDR3 runs to 16 residues. V shed 4 bases, J shed 3 bases, and the junction held 10 bases outside the gene matches. The CDR3 sequence is CASSSLGQGADYGYTF. The CDR3 nucleotides read TGTGCCAGCAGTTCACTGGGGCAGGGGGCAGACTATGGCTACACCTTC.

The rearrangement joins TRBV5-1 to TRBJ2-5; the D gene is possibly TRBD2 (6 bases). The V gene lost 4 bases and the J gene lost 2 bases, with 18 bases spanning the gap. The CDR3 is 16 amino acids. From germline, CDR1 is SGHRS and CDR2 YFSETQ. CDR3 coding DNA: TGCGCCAGCAGCGGAACGACTAGGTATTCACAAGAGACCCAGTACTTC. This sequence encodes CASSGTTRYSQETQYF.

The V call is TRBV6-1, the J call TRBJ2-7, with D perhaps matching TRBD1 or TRBD2 (5 bases each). There are 15 residues in the CDR3. Per germline, CDR1 MNHNS and CDR2 SASEGT. Deletions cut 2 bases from V and 3 bases from J, with 14 bases between. DNA for the CDR3: TGTGCCAGCAGTGAATACGGGACCCAGGACTACGAGCAGTACTTC. This encodes CASSEYGTQDYEQYF.